These T cell receptor beta chains were read from a single sample in a study of Graves' ophthalmopathy and Graves' hyperthyroidism. Each CDR3 protein gets one entry after TCRdb re-called the multiplex PCR reads with MiXCR. The sample contains 300,000 to 350,000 distinct CDR3 sequences, roughly a sixth of which appear only once. The sample comprised peripheral blood. These receptors came from an adult man with Graves' ophthalmopathy. Both conserved end residues are part of each CDR3. D genes are given only for firm matches. Clone size is stated in some rows and not others, as once, few, many or a class when expanded.

d_gene,v_gene,j_gene,abundance,len,CDR3aa,CDR3nt
TRBD1,TRBV6-1,TRBJ1-2,many,14,CASREDRASYGYTF,TGTGCCAGCAGGGAAGACAGGGCTTCCTATGGCTACACCTTC
.,TRBV3-1,TRBJ1-2,many,14,CASSLGSFNYGYTF,TGTGCCAGCAGCCTAGGGTCATTCAACTATGGCTACACCTTC
TRBD2,TRBV6-4,TRBJ2-7,.,17,CASSDRTSGRSAGEQYF,TGTGCCAGCAGTGACCGGACTAGCGGGAGATCCGCGGGGGAGCAGTACTTC
.,TRBV30,TRBJ1-1,many,11,CAWRGFPEAFF,TGTGCCTGGAGGGGTTTCCCTGAAGCTTTCTTT
.,TRBV28,TRBJ1-5,many,14,CATNQGWINQPQHF,TGTGCCACTAATCAGGGTTGGATCAATCAGCCCCAGCATTTT
.,TRBV30,TRBJ2-2,many,15,CAWRRGAGYTGELFF,TGTGCCTGGAGGAGAGGGGCCGGCTACACCGGGGAGCTGTTTTTT
TRBD2,TRBV7-8,TRBJ2-5,few,15,CASSFLLAGGETQYF,TGTGCCAGCAGCTTTTTACTAGCGGGGGGGGAGACCCAGTACTTC
TRBD1,TRBV7-9,TRBJ2-7,many,14,CASSSTGGLYEQYF,TGTGCCAGCAGCTCGACAGGGGGCCTCTACGAGCAGTACTTC
TRBD1,TRBV29-1,TRBJ2-7,many,13,CSATARGTYEQYF,TGCAGCGCTACCGCCAGGGGGACCTACGAGCAGTACTTC
.,TRBV5-1,TRBJ1-2,many,13,CASSPGLSYGYTF,TGCGCCAGCAGCCCGGGACTGAGCTATGGCTACACCTTC
.,TRBV2,TRBJ1-2,many,14,CASSEAARVYGYTF,TGTGCCAGCAGTGAAGCCGCTAGGGTTTATGGCTACACCTTC
TRBD1,TRBV7-3,TRBJ2-5,many,15,CASSLKGTGMETQYF,TGTGCCAGCAGCTTAAAAGGGACAGGGATGGAGACCCAGTACTTC
TRBD1,TRBV5-1,TRBJ2-7,many,16,CASSLGTGGFSYEQYF,TGCGCCAGCAGCTTGGGGACAGGGGGCTTTTCCTACGAGCAGTACTTC
.,TRBV4-1,TRBJ1-2,.,15,CASSQDRGRPGGYTF,TGCGCCAGCAGCCAAGATAGGGGCAGGCCAGGTGGCTACACCTTC
TRBD1,TRBV29-1,TRBJ2-2,many,14,CSATTGGLTGELFF,TGCAGCGCCACTACAGGGGGCCTCACCGGGGAGCTGTTTTTT
.,TRBV19,TRBJ1-3,many,15,CASSTEAFSGNTIYF,TGTGCCAGTAGTACAGAGGCCTTCTCTGGAAACACCATATATTTT
TRBD1,TRBV27,TRBJ1-2,.,13,CASSSNLQGDSTF,TGTGCCAGCAGTTCTAATCTACAGGGGGATAGCACCTTC
TRBD1,TRBV6-1,TRBJ1-2,many,17,CASSEAYGDRANYGYTF,TGTGCCAGCAGTGAAGCTTACGGGGACAGAGCGAATTATGGCTACACCTTC
TRBD2,TRBV6-2/TRBV6-3,TRBJ2-5,many,16,CASRPPGLAGQETQYF,TGTGCCAGCAGACCACCGGGACTAGCGGGCCAAGAGACCCAGTACTTC
TRBD2,TRBV4-1,TRBJ2-7,many,16,CASSPEEAGGTYEQYF,TGCGCCAGCAGCCCCGAGGAAGCGGGGGGAACCTACGAGCAGTACTTC
.,TRBV5-1,TRBJ1-3,many,15,CASSADGFSGNTIYF,TGCGCCAGCAGCGCGGACGGGTTCTCTGGAAACACCATATATTTT
.,TRBV12-3/TRBV12-4,TRBJ1-2,many,16,CASSSSGGGRNYGYTF,TGTGCCAGCAGTTCGTCCGGTGGGGGAAGGAACTATGGCTACACCTTC
.,TRBV11-2,TRBJ2-5,.,13,CASSLGNRGPQYF,TGTGCCAGCAGCTTAGGGAATCGGGGGCCCCAGTACTTC
TRBD2,TRBV30,TRBJ2-5,many,16,CAWSPPRAGVRETQYF,TGTGCCTGGAGCCCTCCCCGGGCGGGAGTGAGGGAGACCCAGTACTTC
.,TRBV30,TRBJ1-1,many,11,CAWRTGRSAFF,TGTGCCTGGAGGACAGGACGGTCCGCTTTCTTT
TRBD1,TRBV6-1,TRBJ1-5,many,17,CASRGGQGTVSNQPQHF,TGTGCCAGCAGGGGGGGACAGGGGACTGTTAGCAATCAGCCCCAGCATTTT
TRBD1,TRBV20-1,TRBJ1-1,many,14,CSALPRTGGTEAFF,TGCAGTGCTCTCCCTAGGACAGGGGGGACTGAAGCTTTCTTT
TRBD1,TRBV4-1,TRBJ1-5,many,14,CASSSRQGGQPQHF,TGCGCCAGCAGCTCCCGACAGGGGGGACAGCCCCAGCATTTT
.,TRBV18,TRBJ2-5,many,11,CAAGYQETQYF,TGTGCCGCGGGATATCAAGAGACCCAGTACTTC
.,TRBV2,TRBJ1-1,many,14,CASSADALNTEAFF,TGTGCCAGCAGTGCGGACGCCTTAAACACTGAAGCTTTCTTT
.,TRBV10-3,TRBJ2-7,many,12,CAISVTGLEQYF,TGTGCCATCAGTGTGACAGGTCTCGAGCAGTACTTC
.,TRBV7-3,TRBJ1-2,many,16,CASSLSAGDDHYGYTF,TGTGCCAGCAGCTTATCGGCAGGAGACGATCACTATGGCTACACCTTC
.,TRBV6-5,TRBJ1-3,many,13,CASRQGPGNTIYF,TGTGCCAGCAGGCAGGGGCCTGGAAACACCATATATTTT
TRBD1,TRBV5-1,TRBJ2-5,many,16,CASSLARTGGTETQYF,TGCGCCAGCAGCTTGGCGCGGACAGGGGGCACGGAGACCCAGTACTTC
.,TRBV18,TRBJ1-3,.,16,CASSPTGVGFGNTIYF,TGTGCCAGCTCACCGACTGGTGTAGGATTTGGAAACACCATATATTTT
TRBD2,TRBV5-1,TRBJ2-7,many,16,CASSLAKTSGSYEQYF,TGCGCCAGCAGCTTGGCAAAGACTAGCGGCTCCTACGAGCAGTACTTC
.,TRBV28,TRBJ1-1,many,12,CASSLRTAEAFF,TGTGCCAGCAGCTTACGGACAGCCGAAGCTTTCTTT
TRBD1,TRBV10-3,TRBJ1-2,many,13,CAISGQGAGGYTF,TGTGCCATCAGTGGACAGGGGGCGGGTGGCTACACCTTC
TRBD1,TRBV29-1,TRBJ1-2,many,14,CSVDDRVVHYGYTF,TGCAGCGTTGACGACAGGGTGGTACACTATGGCTACACCTTC
.,TRBV5-1,TRBJ2-2,.,16,CASSLESGARTGELFF,TGCGCCAGCAGCTTGGAAAGCGGCGCTAGGACCGGGGAGCTGTTTTTT
.,TRBV7-2,TRBJ2-7,many,14,CASSLSGSEYEQYF,TGTGCCAGCAGCTTATCGGGTTCGGAATACGAGCAGTACTTC
TRBD1,TRBV6-5,TRBJ2-7,few,15,CASSLLGTGLHEQYF,TGTGCCAGCAGTTTATTGGGGACAGGGCTCCACGAGCAGTACTTC